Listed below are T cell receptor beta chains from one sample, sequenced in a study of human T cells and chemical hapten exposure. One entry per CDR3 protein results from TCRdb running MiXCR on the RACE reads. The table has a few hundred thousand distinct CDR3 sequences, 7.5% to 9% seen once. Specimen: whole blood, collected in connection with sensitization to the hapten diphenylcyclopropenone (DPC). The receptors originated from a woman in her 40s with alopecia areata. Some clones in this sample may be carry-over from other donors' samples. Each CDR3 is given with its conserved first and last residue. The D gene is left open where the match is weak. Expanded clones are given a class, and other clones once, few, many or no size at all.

TGTGCCAGCTCACCAAGGACAGCGATGAACACTGAAGCTTTCTTT,CASSPRTAMNTEAFF,TRBJ1-1,NA,TRBV18,NA
TGTGCCAGCAGCTTACAAGACTCCTACGAGCAGTACTTC,CASSLQDSYEQYF,TRBJ2-7,NA,TRBV7-2,many
TGTGCCAGCAGTTTGGGGGGGTTACGTGATCAGCCCCAGCATTTT,CASSLGGLRDQPQHF,TRBJ1-5,NA,TRBV28,few
TGCAGTACCGAGATACCTGGGAACGATGAGCAGTTCTTC,CSTEIPGNDEQFF,TRBJ2-1,NA,TRBV20-1,many
TGTGCCATCAGCGGGACATCGAACACTGAAGCTTTCTTT,CAISGTSNTEAFF,TRBJ1-1,NA,TRBV10-3,NA
TGTGCCAGCAGTTTCCTAGCCGAGGGCGGGGGGAATCAGCCCCAGCATTTT,CASSFLAEGGGNQPQHF,TRBJ1-5,NA,TRBV28,NA
TGTGCCACTCTTCGACAGGTTAGCAATCAGCCCCAGCATTTT,CATLRQVSNQPQHF,TRBJ1-5,NA,TRBV28,few
TGTGCCACCAGTGACACGCGGGACGACCCTCCCTACGAGCAGTACTTC,CATSDTRDDPPYEQYF,TRBJ2-7,NA,TRBV24-1,NA
TGTGCCAGCAGTGAAAGGCGGGGTAGCACAGATACGCAGTATTTT,CASSERRGSTDTQYF,TRBJ2-3,NA,TRBV2,few
TGTGCCAGCAGTACCCCGGGACAGGGGGTGGAAAAACTGTTTTTT,CASSTPGQGVEKLFF,TRBJ1-4,TRBD1,TRBV28,few
TGTGCCAGCAGTCCGGACGTGACACCTTACTACGAGCAGTACTTC,CASSPDVTPYYEQYF,TRBJ2-7,NA,TRBV28,few
TGTGCCAGCAGCCAGGCGGCCGGACAGGGGGCGCGGGCCAAAAACATTCAGTACTTC,CASSQAAGQGARAKNIQYF,TRBJ2-4,TRBD1,TRBV4-2,few
TGTGCCAGCAGCTTAGTTAGCGGGAGTCGCGCAGATACGCAGTATTTT,CASSLVSGSRADTQYF,TRBJ2-3,TRBD2,TRBV7-2,few
TGTGCCAGCAGTTTGTCCGGGACGGCTCAAGAGACCCAGTACTTC,CASSLSGTAQETQYF,TRBJ2-5,NA,TRBV28,medium-sized
TGCAGTGCTAGTCATCAGAACACCGGGGAGCTGTTTTTT,CSASHQNTGELFF,TRBJ2-2,NA,TRBV20-1,few
TGTGCCAGCAGCCGAGGAGAAGGGGCCCCCTCTGGGGCCAACGTCCTGACTTTC,CASSRGEGAPSGANVLTF,TRBJ2-6,NA,TRBV7-2,NA
TGTGCCATCAGTGAGTCGCAGGGGGCTAATCAGCCCCAGCATTTT,CAISESQGANQPQHF,TRBJ1-5,TRBD1,TRBV10-3,NA
TGTGCCAGCAGCAATTGGCAGGGCACAGATACGCAGTATTTT,CASSNWQGTDTQYF,TRBJ2-3,NA,TRBV11-2,many
TGTGCCAGCACCCCTGACAGTAGCACAGATACGCAGTATTTT,CASTPDSSTDTQYF,TRBJ2-3,NA,TRBV5-4,many
TGCAGCGCGGGGGACGGCTACGAGCAGTACTTC,CSAGDGYEQYF,TRBJ2-7,NA,TRBV29-1,NA
TGTGCCAGCAGCGTAGCTGAAGAGATGAACACTGAAGCTTTCTTT,CASSVAEEMNTEAFF,TRBJ1-1,NA,TRBV9,NA
TGTGCCAGCAGACAGACAGGGGGCGAAGCTTTCTTT,CASRQTGGEAFF,TRBJ1-1,TRBD1,TRBV27,few
TGTGCCAGCAGCTTGCCTAGTAGCGGTAACATTCAGTACTTC,CASSLPSSGNIQYF,TRBJ2-4,NA,TRBV5-6,many
TGTGCCAGCAGTGCGGGGGGCTCCTACAATGAGCAGTTCTTC,CASSAGGSYNEQFF,TRBJ2-1,TRBD2,TRBV25-1,NA
TGTGCCAGCAGCTTTAGGGGGGTAGAGACCCAGTACTTC,CASSFRGVETQYF,TRBJ2-5,NA,TRBV7-9,few
TGTGCCAGCAGTTTAGGTACGTCATCGGAGACCCAGTACTTC,CASSLGTSSETQYF,TRBJ2-5,NA,TRBV28,many
TGTGCCACCAGTGAAGACTCCGGGACTATGATCTACAATGAGCAGTTCTTC,CATSEDSGTMIYNEQFF,TRBJ2-1,TRBD2,TRBV24-1,NA
TGCGCCAGCAGCCAGCTGGGACTGGCGGACACCGGGGAGCTGTTTTTT,CASSQLGLADTGELFF,TRBJ2-2,NA,TRBV4-1,few
TGCGCCAGCAGCCATGGACAGGGGCCCTCCCTTGAGCAGTACTTC,CASSHGQGPSLEQYF,TRBJ2-7,TRBD1,TRBV5-1,NA
TGTGCCAGCAGTCCCCCCGCCACCTCCAACTACGAGCAGTACTTC,CASSPPATSNYEQYF,TRBJ2-7,NA,TRBV28,few
TGTGCCAGCAGTTCACAGGGTTTTGGTCTCGCTGAAGCTTTCTTT,CASSSQGFGLAEAFF,TRBJ1-1,NA,TRBV12-3/TRBV12-4,NA